The subject of this entry is one T cell receptor beta chain. Its antigen is not identified. The data stem from a study of shared clonotypes between healthy human individuals. Whole-study context: Researchers drew samples from two women and a few men aged 18 to 49.

Study-wide results and caveats: Donors were few, which limited the genetic and exposure-history diversity represented.

Only CD45RO-negative cells positively selected for CCR7 counted as naive CD8 cells, so terminally differentiated effector memory CD45RA+ cells were excluded. In the original analysis: Junction-only sequences without quality scores came from ImmunoSEQ, so filtering differed. Libraries were prepared by immunoSEQ multiplex PCR; TCRdb keeps only in-frame clonotypes and omits some of them. V and J calls and clone size come straight from that table; D and trimming were deduced from the DNA. This repertoire shows almost 700,000 clones, around 92% found once; its top ten account for 24%. Germline V lookup: CDR1 SGHDT, CDR2 YYEEEE. CDR3 length: 16 residues. J gave up 5 bases and V 0 bases, and 8 bases lay outside the gene matches.

This chain joins TRBV5-6 and TRBJ2-7; 10 nucleotides agree with TRBD2. This clonotype was sampled from a man under 40 in good health. Material: naive CD8+ T cells sorted from blood. As DNA, the CDR3 is TGTGCCAGCAGCTTGGCCCTAGCGGGAGTTTTCCACGAGCAGTACTTC. Translated, it gives CASSLALAGVFHEQYF.